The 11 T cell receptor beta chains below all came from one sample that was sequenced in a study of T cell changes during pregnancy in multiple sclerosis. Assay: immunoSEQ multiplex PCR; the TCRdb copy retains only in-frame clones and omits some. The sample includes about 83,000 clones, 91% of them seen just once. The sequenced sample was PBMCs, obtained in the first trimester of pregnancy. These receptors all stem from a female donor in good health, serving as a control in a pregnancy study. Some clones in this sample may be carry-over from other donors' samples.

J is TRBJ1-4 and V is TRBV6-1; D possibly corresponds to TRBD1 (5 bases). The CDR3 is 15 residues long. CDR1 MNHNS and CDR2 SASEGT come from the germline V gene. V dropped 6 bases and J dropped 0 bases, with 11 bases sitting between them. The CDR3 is CASRFGHSTNEKLFF. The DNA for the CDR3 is TGTGCCAGCAGGTTCGGACACTCAACTAATGAAAAACTGTTTTTT.

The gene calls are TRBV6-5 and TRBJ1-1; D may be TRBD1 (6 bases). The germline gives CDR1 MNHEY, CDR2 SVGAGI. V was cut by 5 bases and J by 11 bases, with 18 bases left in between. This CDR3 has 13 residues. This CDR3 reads CASSQSGGGRAFF. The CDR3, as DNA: TGTGCCAGCAGTCAGTCTGGGGGGGGCAGGGCTTTCTTT.

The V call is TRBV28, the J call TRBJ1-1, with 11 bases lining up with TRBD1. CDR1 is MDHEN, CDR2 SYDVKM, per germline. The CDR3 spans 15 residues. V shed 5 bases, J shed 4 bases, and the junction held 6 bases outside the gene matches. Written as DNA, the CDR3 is TGTGCCAGCAGTGCCAGGACAGGGGGCATCACTGAAGCTTTCTTT. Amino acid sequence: CASSARTGGITEAFF.

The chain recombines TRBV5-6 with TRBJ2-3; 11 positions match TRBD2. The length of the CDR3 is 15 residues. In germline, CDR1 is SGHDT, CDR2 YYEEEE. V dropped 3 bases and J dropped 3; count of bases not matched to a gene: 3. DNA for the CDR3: TGTGCCAGCAGCTCGGGACTAGCGGAAACAGATACGCAGTATTTT. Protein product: CASSSGLAETDTQYF. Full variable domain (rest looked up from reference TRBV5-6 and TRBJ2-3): DAGVTQSPTHLIKTRGQQVTLRCSPKSGHDTVSWYQQALGQGPQFIFQYYEEEERQRGNFPDRFSGHQFPNYSSELNVNALLLGDSALYLCASSSGLAETDTQYFGPGTRLTVL.

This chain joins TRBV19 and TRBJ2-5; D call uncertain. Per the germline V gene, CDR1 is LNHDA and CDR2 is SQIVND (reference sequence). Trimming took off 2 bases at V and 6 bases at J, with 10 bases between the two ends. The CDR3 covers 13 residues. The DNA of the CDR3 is TGTGCCAGTAGTATACGTGGCTGGCAGACCCAGTACTTC. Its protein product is CASSIRGWQTQYF.

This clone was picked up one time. DNA for the CDR3: TGTGCCAGCAGTGAAGTCGGACTGAGCTCCTACAATGAGCAGTTCTTC. Encoded protein: CASSEVGLSSYNEQFF. The V call is TRBV6-1, the J call TRBJ2-1; D might be TRBD2 (5 bases). V was pared by 1 base and J by 0 bases, with 10 bases between. The CDR3 extends over 16 amino acids. Germline assignment: CDR1 MNHNS and CDR2 SASEGT.

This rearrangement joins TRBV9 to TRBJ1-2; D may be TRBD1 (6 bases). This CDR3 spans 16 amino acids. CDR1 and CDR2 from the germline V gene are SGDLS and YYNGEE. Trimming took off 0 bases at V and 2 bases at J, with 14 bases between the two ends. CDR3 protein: CASSVVRVDRNYGYTF. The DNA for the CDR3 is TGTGCCAGCAGCGTAGTCCGGGTTGACAGGAACTATGGCTACACCTTC.

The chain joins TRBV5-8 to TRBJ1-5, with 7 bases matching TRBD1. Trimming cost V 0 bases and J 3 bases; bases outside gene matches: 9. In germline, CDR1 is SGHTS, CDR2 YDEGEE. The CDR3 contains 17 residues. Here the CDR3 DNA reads TGTGCCAGCAGCTTGGCCACAGGGGAAAGGACCAATCAGCCCCAGCATTTT. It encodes CASSLATGERTNQPQHF.

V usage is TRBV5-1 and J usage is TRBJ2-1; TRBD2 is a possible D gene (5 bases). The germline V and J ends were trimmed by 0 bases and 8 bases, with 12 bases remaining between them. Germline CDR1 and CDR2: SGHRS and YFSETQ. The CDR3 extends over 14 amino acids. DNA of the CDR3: TGCGCCAGCAGCTTGGGGGCCCCCGGGGATGAGCAGTTCTTC. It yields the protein CASSLGAPGDEQFF.

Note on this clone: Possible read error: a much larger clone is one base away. In DNA form, the CDR3 reads TGTGCCAGCAGCCCGACAGTGAACACTGAAGCTTTCTTT. Its translation: CASSPTVNTEAFF. The chain recombines TRBV7-2 with TRBJ1-1; D might be TRBD1 (5 bases). The CDR3 runs 13 residues. Germline CDR1 and CDR2: SGHTA and FQGNSA. Trimming took off 5 bases at V and 0 bases at J, with 7 bases between the two ends.

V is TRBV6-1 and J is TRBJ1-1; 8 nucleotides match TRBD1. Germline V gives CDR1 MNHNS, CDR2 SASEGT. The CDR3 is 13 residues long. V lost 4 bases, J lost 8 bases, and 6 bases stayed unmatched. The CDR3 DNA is TGTGCCAGCAGTGTAACAGGGGGAAGAGAAGCTTTCTTT. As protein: CASSVTGGREAFF.